This TCR beta chain was recorded in a study of CD8+CD57+ T cells in acquired aplastic anemia. Genomic DNA was employed as the template in profiling TCR beta VDJ and CDR3. TCRdb redid the calling of the reads with MiXCR, one entry per CDR3 protein. Found here are 150,000 or so distinct CDR3 sequences, approximately 44% of them singletons; the top ten hold 3% to 4%. Ten or more counts support this clonotype. V lost 2 bases and J lost 5, with 5 bases in between. Germline lookup yields CDR1 LGHDT and CDR2 YNNKEL (reference sequence). This CDR3 is 12 amino acids long. Selection for sequencing was limited to patients who had shown CD8+CD57+ cell expansion by flow cytometry.

This chain joins TRBV3-1 and TRBJ2-3; the D gene is possibly TRBD2 (5 bases). Sequencing was performed on sorted CD4+, CD8+, or CD8+CD57+ T cells (not recorded which) from PBMCs. This TCR came from a human donor with aplastic anemia. CDR3 bases: TGTGCCAGCAGCCAACGGGGAGATACGCAGTATTTT. This gives the protein CASSQRGDTQYF.